This T cell receptor beta chain was documented in a study of T cells in Graves' hyperthyroidism and ophthalmopathy (dated by TCRdb to between 2017 and 2020). About the investigation overall: Peripheral blood samples were taken at the time of initial diagnosis, prior to any treatment. To identify distinguishing TCR V-J signatures, a discovery cohort of around 100 patients was used, comprising 43 with Graves' ophthalmopathy and around 57 with stable Graves' hyperthyroidism. The 100 discovery patients were randomly split 7:3 into training and test sets. According to the paper, TCR Vbeta CDR3 sequencing was carried out on approximately 140 peripheral blood samples, which came from 40 to 45 ophthalmopathy, 70 to 80 hyperthyroidism and roughly 17 progressor patients. An independent validation cohort of about 19 hyperthyroidism patients and 17 patients who later progressed to ophthalmopathy tested prospective prediction of ophthalmopathy. In several Graves' hyperthyroidism patients, the study also compared T-cell repertoires from thyroid tissue with T-cell repertoires from blood. After sampling, hyperthyroidism patients received methimazole starting at 30 mg daily, and ophthalmopathy patients received high-dose intravenous methylprednisolone.

Stable Graves' hyperthyroidism was defined as the absence of progression to ophthalmopathy over 18 months of follow-up. The hyperthyroidism patients were between 18 and 65 years old and newly diagnosed, with a disease duration of less than 2 months. Patients with uncontrolled infections, other autoimmune diseases, pregnancy or lactation were excluded. Diagnoses were established on the basis of clinical symptoms, serum thyroxine and TRAb, thyroid ultrasound, and orbital computed tomography. PBMCs were isolated from about 10 ml of fresh peripheral blood by Ficoll-Paque density gradient centrifugation. Total RNA was extracted using Trizol reagent, and RNA quality was assessed on an Agilent 2100 Bioanalyzer. This clonotype appeared a few times. This receptor's antigen is unknown. The sample holds no much larger clone one base away, and base qualities are not on file. Here is what the overall study found, with its caveats: In validation, the model predicted progression to ophthalmopathy with around 71% sensitivity and about 72% specificity, a median of around six months before onset. Sample size was not statistically predetermined, and investigators were not blinded to group allocation. Most expanded thyroid clonotypes (frequency above 0.001) were also detected in blood, a finding suggesting that blood repertoires may reflect thyroid immune responses. Ophthalmopathy was separated from stable hyperthyroidism by a 13 V-J signature model, with about 88% sensitivity and approximately 81% specificity obtained in cross-validation and 80%/75% obtained in testing.

TCR beta CDR3 regions were amplified from RNA transcripts. A first-round RT-PCR of the TCR CDR3 used the HTBI primer set with the Qiagen OneStep RT-PCR kit. A second multiplex PCR round built the libraries, followed by size selection and purification. Paired-end sequencing of the libraries was performed with 100 bp reads on an Illumina HiSeq2000. In the original analysis: Raw data were processed with SOAPnuke, discarding reads with adapters, uncalled bases, mean Phred below 15, or no exact constant-primer or identifier match. High-quality paired reads were merged with COPE v1.2.5, and unique nucleotide sequences were defined as clonotypes. Clonotypes were aligned to IMGT TRBV, TRBD and TRBJ reference segments using MiTCR v1.1. The analysis was restricted to V-J combinations with a frequency above 0.0001, which together covered 99% to 99.2% of the repertoires. A TCS score was defined as the ratio of F50 (clonal expansion) to E x V (chaos), with BLOSUM62-based TCRdist applied between CDR3 peptides within each V-J. Welch's t-statistics and random forest reduced fewer than 550 V-J features to about 13, which were used in a naive Bayes classifier (R e1071). TCRdb handled the public reads itself, with Q25 trimming in fastp and clone calling in MiXCR, and kept productive beta chains. Each CDR3 protein appears once, grouped with its most common genes and DNA. Clone size and V and J calls follow TCRdb, not the original study. The sample table shows around 690,000 distinct CDR3 sequences, and around 16% are seen once. The top ten clonotypes cover 15% to 19% of the sample.

V loses 2 bases of germline sequence and J loses 5 bases, and the interval between the two ends is 15 bases. The CDR1 and CDR2 encoded by the germline V gene are MDHEN and SYDVKM. The CDR3 runs 15 residues from the cysteine to the phenylalanine. The sequence is cut down to CDR3 DNA, 45 bases in frame from base 1. The chain couples TRBV28 to TRBJ2-5; the D segment might be TRBD1 or TRBD2, since each matches 5 bases. The sequencing input was blood. The sequence derives from a man aged 50 or older with Graves' hyperthyroidism. The bases are TGTGCCAGCAGTTTAGGGGGATACCGAGGGGAGACCCAGTACTTC. Its protein product is CASSLGGYRGETQYF.